Listed below are T cell receptor beta chains from one sample, sequenced in a study of tumor and adjacent non-tumor tissue in lung cancer. TCRdb ran MiXCR on the multiplex PCR reads and lists one entry per CDR3 protein. The sample consists of about 93,000 distinct CDR3 sequences, less than 75% of them appearing once. The sample taken for sequencing was lung tumor tissue. These receptors were collected from a man aged 60 to 75 with non-small cell lung cancer. CDR3s include the opening cysteine and the closing phenylalanine or tryptophan.

V,CDR3
TRBV28,CASSRETQYF
TRBV20-1,CSATKTGAAAEKLFF
TRBV11-2,CASSPWGTRNTEVFF
TRBV14,CASSQSRKQPQHF
TRBV14,CASSPTLTGAYSGANVLTF
TRBV6-1,CASSALMRTGFGYAF
TRBV4-3,CASSQDSRNQPKHF
TRBV19,CATAPNSHYYEQYF
TRBV11-1,CASNLSRDGTVNTEAFF
TRBV12-3/TRBV12-4,CASSPLGAWGGNTVYF
TRBV4-1,CASSREVDTGGRGSPLHF
TRBV28,CASRPGALWGYTF
TRBV12-3/TRBV12-4,CASSLSSRAGRNIQYF
TRBV28,CASSPVRLAVSYNEHFF
TRBV29-1,CSVEDLRTVFGYTF
TRBV6-2/TRBV6-3,CASNYPQTGGRGRIRTFF
TRBV11-3,CASSPWGSLAGELFF
TRBV11-2,CASSPARSGGIYNGQYF
TRBV11-3,CANSFGHNGNIIYF
TRBV28,CVSSLWASQETQYF
TRBV18,CASSPLRLANNEQFF
TRBV29-1,CSVEERTAGVNVLTF
TRBV11-1,CASSSRTGSYSEQSF
TRBV20-1,CSTSFPGARSPNEQFF
TRBV4-2,CASRRRIGTSGGGNQPQHF
TRBV20-1,CSARALYNEQFF
TRBV20-1,CSAGLAGWSYEQYF
TRBV11-2,CASSFQAPPGPIETQYF
TRBV5-1,CASSITYDTSSYNEQFF
TRBV27,CASSLRTGAGQPQHF
TRBV24-1,CVTSESGTSGQETQCF
TRBV18,CASSRRQDTQYF